This T cell receptor beta chain originates from a study of blood T cell repertoires in COVID-19. About the study: Sources were T cells, B-cell-depleted T cells, or PBMCs; the material itself was cDNA or gDNA.

Here immunoSEQ multiplex PCR was the method, and the copy in TCRdb shows in-frame clones only, minus some. The data contain roughly 190,000 clones, around 90% of them seen just once; the ten biggest clones take up under 6.5%. Per the germline V gene, CDR1 is MNHEY and CDR2 is SVGAGI. The length of the CDR3 is 13 residues. Between the trimmed V and J ends, which lost 3 bases and 4 bases, there was a span of 7 bases. This clone was seen only once. The sequenced sample consisted of peripheral blood. The chain couples TRBV6-5 to TRBJ1-5; D is undetermined. The receptor comes from a man aged 40-55 years with active or convalescent COVID-19. The DNA of the CDR3 is TGTGCCAGCAGTTATGACTTTAATCAGCCCCAGCATTTT. Translating it yields CASSYDFNQPQHF.